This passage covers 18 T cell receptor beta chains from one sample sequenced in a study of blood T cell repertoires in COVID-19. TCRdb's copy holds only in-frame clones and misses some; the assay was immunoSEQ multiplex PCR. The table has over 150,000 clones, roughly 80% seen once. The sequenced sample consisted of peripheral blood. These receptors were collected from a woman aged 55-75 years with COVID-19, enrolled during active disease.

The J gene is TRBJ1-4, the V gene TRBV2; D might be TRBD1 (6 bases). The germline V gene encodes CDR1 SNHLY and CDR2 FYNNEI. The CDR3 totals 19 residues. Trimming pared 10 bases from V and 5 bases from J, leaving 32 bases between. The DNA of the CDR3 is TGTGCCATACAGGGAGCCAGGGCCGGAGGTTTGGAGCCAAATGAAAAACTGTTTTTT. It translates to CAIQGARAGGLEPNEKLFF.

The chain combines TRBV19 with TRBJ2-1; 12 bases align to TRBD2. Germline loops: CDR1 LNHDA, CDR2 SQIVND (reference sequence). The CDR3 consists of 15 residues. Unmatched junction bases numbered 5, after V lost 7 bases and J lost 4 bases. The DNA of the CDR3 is TGTGCCAGTACCCCGACTAGCGGGAGTTACAATGAGCAGTTCTTC. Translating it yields CASTPTSGSYNEQFF.

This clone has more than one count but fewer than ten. The CDR3 loop is CASSLVPGGIYNEQFF. In DNA form, the CDR3 reads TGTGCCAGCAGCTTAGTGCCCGGGGGGATCTACAATGAGCAGTTCTTC. The chain couples TRBV11-2 to TRBJ2-1, with 7 bases matching TRBD2. This CDR3 has 16 amino acids. J was trimmed by 3 bases and V by 1 base; bases with no gene match: 6. From germline, CDR1 is SGHAT and CDR2 FQNNGV.

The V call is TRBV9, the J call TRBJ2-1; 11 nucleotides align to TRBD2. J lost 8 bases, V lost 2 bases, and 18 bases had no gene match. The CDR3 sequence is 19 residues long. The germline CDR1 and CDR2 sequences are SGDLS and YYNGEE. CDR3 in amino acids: CASSVGTSGRPATKYEQFF. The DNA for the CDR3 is TGTGCCAGCAGCGTCGGGACTAGCGGTAGACCCGCCACTAAATATGAGCAGTTCTTC.

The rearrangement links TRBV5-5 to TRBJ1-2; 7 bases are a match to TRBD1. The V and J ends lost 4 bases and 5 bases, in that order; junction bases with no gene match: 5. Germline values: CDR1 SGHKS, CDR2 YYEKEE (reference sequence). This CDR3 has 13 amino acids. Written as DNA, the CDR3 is TGTGCCAGCAGCACCTCAGGGGGGTATGGCTACACCTTC. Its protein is CASSTSGGYGYTF.

CDR3 protein: CATSRTGTSAETQYF. CDR3 DNA sequence: TGTGCCACCAGCAGAACCGGGACTAGCGCGGAGACCCAGTACTTC. The chain recombines TRBV15 with TRBJ2-5, with 10 positions matching TRBD2. CDR1 and CDR2 (germline): LNHNV, YYDKDF (reference sequence). The CDR3 covers 15 residues. The trim removed 2 bases at V and 5 bases at J, leaving 5 bases unmatched.

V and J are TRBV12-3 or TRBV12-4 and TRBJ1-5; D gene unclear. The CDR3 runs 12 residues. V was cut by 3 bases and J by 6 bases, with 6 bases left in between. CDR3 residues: CASSFSGQPQHF. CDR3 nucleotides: TGTGCCAGCAGTTTTAGTGGTCAGCCCCAGCATTTT.

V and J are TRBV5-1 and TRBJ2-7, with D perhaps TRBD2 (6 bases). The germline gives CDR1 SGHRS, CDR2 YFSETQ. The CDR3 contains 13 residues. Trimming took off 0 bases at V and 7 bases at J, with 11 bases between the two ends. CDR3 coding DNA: TGCGCCAGCAGCTTGGAGCCCCGGGGGGAGCAGTACGTC. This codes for CASSLEPRGEQYV.

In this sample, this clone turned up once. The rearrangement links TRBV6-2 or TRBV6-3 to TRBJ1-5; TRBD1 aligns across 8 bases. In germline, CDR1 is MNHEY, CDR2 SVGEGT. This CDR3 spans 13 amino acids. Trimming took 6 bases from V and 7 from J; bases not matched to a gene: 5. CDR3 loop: CASSRQGTQPQHF. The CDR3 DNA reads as TGTGCCAGCAGCCGACAGGGGACCCAGCCCCAGCATTTT.

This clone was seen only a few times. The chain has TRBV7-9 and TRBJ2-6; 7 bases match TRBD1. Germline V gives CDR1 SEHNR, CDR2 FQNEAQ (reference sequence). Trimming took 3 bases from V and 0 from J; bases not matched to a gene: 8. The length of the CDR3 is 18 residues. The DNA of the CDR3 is TGTGCCAGCAGCTTGGGACAGCTCAGGGGCTCTGGGGCCAACGTCCTGACTTTC. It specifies CASSLGQLRGSGANVLTF.

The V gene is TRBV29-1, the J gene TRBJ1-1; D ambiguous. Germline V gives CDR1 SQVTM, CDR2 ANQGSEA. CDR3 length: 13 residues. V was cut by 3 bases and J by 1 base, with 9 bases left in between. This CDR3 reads CSVERPANTEAFF. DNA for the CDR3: TGCAGCGTTGAGAGGCCCGCGAACACTGAAGCTTTCTTT.

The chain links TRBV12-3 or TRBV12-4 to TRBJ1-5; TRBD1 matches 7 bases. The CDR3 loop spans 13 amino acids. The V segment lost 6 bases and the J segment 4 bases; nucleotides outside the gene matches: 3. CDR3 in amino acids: CASSGQENQPQHF. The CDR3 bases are TGTGCCAGCAGCGGACAGGAAAATCAGCCCCAGCATTTT.

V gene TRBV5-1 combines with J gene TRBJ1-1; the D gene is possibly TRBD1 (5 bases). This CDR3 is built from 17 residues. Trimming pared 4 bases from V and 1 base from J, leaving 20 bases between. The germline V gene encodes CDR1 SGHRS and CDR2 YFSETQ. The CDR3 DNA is TGCGCCAGCAGCCGGACACCCATCACAGCTTCGAACACTGAAGCTTTCTTT. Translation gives CASSRTPITASNTEAFF.

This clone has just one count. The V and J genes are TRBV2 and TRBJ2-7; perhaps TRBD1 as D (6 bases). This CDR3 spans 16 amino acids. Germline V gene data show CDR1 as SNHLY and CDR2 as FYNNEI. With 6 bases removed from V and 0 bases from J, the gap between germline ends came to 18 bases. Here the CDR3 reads CASRSLRQASSYEQYF. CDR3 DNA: TGTGCCAGCAGATCCCTGAGACAGGCGAGCTCCTACGAGCAGTACTTC. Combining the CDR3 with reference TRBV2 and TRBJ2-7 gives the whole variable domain EPEVTQTPSHQVTQMGQEVILRCVPISNHLYFYWYRQILGQKVEFLVSFYNNEISEKSEIFDDQFSVERPDGSNFTLKIRSTKLEDSAMYFCASRSLRQASSYEQYFGPGTRLTVT.

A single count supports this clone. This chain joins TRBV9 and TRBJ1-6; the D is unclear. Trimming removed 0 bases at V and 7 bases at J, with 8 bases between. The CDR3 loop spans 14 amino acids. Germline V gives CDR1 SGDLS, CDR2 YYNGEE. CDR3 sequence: CASSVAFGNSPLHF. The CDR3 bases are TGTGCCAGCAGCGTAGCTTTCGGGAATTCACCCCTCCACTTT. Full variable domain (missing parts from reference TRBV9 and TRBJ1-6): DSGVTQTPKHLITATGQRVTLRCSPRSGDLSVYWYQQSLDQGLQFLIQYYNGEERAKGNILERFSAQQFPDLHSELNLSSLELGDSALYFCASSVAFGNSPLHFGNGTRLTVT.

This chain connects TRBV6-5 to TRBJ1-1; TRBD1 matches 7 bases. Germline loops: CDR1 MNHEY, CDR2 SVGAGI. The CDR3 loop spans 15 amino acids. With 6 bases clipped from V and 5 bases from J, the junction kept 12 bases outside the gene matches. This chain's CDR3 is CASSSRNRGPTEAFF. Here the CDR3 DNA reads TGTGCCAGCAGCTCCCGAAACAGGGGCCCGACTGAAGCTTTCTTT.

CDR3 DNA: TGTGCCAGCAGCCCTACCCGGGAGCACTATGGCTACACCTTC. Its protein is CASSPTREHYGYTF. The gene calls are TRBV7-2 and TRBJ1-2; D gene ambiguous. The V and J ends lost 5 bases and 3 bases respectively, with 13 bases between them. Per the germline V gene, CDR1 is SGHTA and CDR2 is FQGNSA. The CDR3 sequence is 14 residues long.

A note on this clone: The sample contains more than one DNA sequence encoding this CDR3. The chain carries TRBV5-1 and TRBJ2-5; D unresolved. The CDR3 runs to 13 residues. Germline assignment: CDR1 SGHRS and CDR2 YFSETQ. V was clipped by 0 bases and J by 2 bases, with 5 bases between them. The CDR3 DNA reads TGCGCCAGCAGCTTGGGTCAGCAAGAGACCCAGTACTTC. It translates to CASSLGQQETQYF.